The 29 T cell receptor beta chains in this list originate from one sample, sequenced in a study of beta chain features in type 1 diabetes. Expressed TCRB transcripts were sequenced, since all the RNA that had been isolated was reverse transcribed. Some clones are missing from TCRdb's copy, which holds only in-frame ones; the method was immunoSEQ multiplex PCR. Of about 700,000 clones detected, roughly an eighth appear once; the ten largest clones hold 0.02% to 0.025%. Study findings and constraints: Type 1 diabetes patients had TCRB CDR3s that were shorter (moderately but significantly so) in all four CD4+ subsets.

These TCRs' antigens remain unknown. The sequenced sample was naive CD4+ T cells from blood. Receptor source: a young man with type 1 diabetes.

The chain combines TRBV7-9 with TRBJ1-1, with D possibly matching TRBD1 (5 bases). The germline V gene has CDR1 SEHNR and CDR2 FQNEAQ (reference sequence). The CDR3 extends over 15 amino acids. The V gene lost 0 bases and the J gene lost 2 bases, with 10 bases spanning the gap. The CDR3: CASSLALTANTEAFF. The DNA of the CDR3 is TGTGCCAGCAGCTTAGCCCTGACAGCAAACACTGAAGCTTTCTTT.

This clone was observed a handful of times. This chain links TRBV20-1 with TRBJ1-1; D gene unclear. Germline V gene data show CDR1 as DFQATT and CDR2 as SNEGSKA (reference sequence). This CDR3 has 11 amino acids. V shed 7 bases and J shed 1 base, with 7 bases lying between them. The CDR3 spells CSGAGNTEAFF. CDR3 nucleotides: TGCAGTGGAGCGGGGAACACTGAAGCTTTCTTT.

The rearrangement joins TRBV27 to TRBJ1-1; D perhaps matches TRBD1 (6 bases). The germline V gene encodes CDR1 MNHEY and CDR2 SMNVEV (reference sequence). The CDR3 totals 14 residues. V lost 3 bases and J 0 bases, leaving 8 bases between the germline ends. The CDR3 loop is CASSLRTVNTEAFF. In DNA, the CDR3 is TGTGCCAGCAGTTTGCGGACAGTGAACACTGAAGCTTTCTTT.

DNA for the CDR3: TGTGCCAGCAGTAAACAGGCGGATCAGCCCCAGCATTTT. This encodes CASSKQADQPQHF. V usage is TRBV2 and J usage is TRBJ1-5, with a weak D call TRBD1 (5 bases). The germline V gene encodes CDR1 SNHLY and CDR2 FYNNEI. The CDR3 is 13 amino acids. V dropped 5 bases and J dropped 5 bases, with 10 bases sitting between them. Drawing the rest from reference TRBV2 and TRBJ1-5, the complete variable domain is EPEVTQTPSHQVTQMGQEVILRCVPISNHLYFYWYRQILGQKVEFLVSFYNNEISEKSEIFDDQFSVERPDGSNFTLKIRSTKLEDSAMYFCASSKQADQPQHFGDGTRLSIL.

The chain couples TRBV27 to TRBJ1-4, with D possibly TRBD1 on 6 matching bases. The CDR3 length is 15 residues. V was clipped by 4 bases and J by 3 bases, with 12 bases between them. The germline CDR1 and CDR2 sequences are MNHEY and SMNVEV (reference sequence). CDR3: CASSSTGNPNEKLFF. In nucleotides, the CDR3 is TGTGCCAGCAGTTCTACAGGGAATCCTAATGAAAAACTGTTTTTT.

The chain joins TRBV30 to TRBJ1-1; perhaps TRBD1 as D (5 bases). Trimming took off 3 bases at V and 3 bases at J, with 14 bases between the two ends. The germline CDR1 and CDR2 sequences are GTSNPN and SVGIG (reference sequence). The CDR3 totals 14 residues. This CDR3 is CAWRAGQWDTEAFF. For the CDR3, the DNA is TGTGCCTGGAGGGCGGGGCAGTGGGACACTGAAGCTTTCTTT.

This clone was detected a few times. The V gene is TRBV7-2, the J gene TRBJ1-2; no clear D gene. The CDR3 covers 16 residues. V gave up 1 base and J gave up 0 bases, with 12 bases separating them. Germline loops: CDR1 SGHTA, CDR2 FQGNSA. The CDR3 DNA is TGTGCCAGCAGCTTAGGGATCGAGTTAGCTAACTATGGCTACACCTTC. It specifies CASSLGIELANYGYTF. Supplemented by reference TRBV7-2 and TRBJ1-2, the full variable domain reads GAGVSQSPSNKVTEKGKDVELRCDPISGHTALYWYRQSLGQGLEFLIYFQGNSAPDKSGLPSDRFSAERTGGSVSTLTIQRTQQEDSAVYLCASSLGIELANYGYTFGSGTRLTVV.

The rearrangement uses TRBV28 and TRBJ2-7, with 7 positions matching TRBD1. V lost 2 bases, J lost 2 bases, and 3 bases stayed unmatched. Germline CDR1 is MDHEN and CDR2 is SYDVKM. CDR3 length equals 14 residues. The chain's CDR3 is CASSLTGVTYEQYF. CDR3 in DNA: TGTGCCAGCAGTTTAACAGGGGTGACCTACGAGCAGTACTTC. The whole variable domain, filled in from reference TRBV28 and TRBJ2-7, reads DVKVTQSSRYLVKRTGEKVFLECVQDMDHENMFWYRQDPGLGLRLIYFSYDVKMKEKGDIPEGYSVSREKKERFSLILESASTNQTSMYLCASSLTGVTYEQYFGPGTRLTVT.

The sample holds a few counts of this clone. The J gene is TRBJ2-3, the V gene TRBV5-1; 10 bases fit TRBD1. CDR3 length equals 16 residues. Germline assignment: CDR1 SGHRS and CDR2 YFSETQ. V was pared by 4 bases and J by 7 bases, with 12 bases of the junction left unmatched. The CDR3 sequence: CASSGLTGGAPHTQYF. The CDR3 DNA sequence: TGCGCCAGCAGCGGCCTGACAGGGGGCGCACCTCATACGCAGTATTTT.

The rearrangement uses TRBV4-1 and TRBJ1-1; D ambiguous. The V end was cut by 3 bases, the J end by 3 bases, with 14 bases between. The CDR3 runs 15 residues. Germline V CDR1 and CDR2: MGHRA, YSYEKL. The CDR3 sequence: CASSQPGRTHTEAFF. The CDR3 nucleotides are TGCGCCAGCAGCCAGCCCGGACGTACTCACACTGAAGCTTTCTTT.

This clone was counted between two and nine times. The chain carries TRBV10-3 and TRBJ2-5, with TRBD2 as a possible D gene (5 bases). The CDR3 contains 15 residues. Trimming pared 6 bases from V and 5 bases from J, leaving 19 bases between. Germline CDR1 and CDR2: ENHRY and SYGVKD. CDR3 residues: CAIRSGDKDRETQYF. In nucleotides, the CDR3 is TGTGCCATCAGGAGCGGAGACAAGGATAGGGAGACCCAGTACTTC.

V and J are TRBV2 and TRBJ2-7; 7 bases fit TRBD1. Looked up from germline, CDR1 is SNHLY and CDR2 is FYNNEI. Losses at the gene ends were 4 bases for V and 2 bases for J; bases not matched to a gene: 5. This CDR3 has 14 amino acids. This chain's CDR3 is CASSAMTGPYEQYF. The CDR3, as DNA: TGTGCCAGCAGTGCGATGACAGGGCCCTACGAGCAGTACTTC.

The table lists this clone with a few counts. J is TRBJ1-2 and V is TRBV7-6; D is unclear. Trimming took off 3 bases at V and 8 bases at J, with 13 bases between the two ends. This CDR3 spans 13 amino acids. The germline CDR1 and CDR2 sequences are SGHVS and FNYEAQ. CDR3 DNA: TGTGCCAGCAGCTTGAATGAGTTCGGAGGCTACACCTTC. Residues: CASSLNEFGGYTF. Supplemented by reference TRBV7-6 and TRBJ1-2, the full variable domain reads GAGVSQSPRYKVTKRGQDVALRCDPISGHVSLYWYRQALGQGPEFLTYFNYEAQQDKSGLPNDRFSAERPEGSISTLTIQRTEQRDSAMYRCASSLNEFGGYTFGSGTRLTVV.

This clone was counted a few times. The CDR3 region is CASKGGAGETQYF. The CDR3 DNA sequence: TGTGCCAGCAAGGGAGGGGCAGGAGAGACCCAGTACTTC. The rearrangement uses TRBV6-5 and TRBJ2-5; TRBD2 matches at 7 bases. The germline CDR1 and CDR2 sequences are MNHEY and SVGAGI. This CDR3 has 13 amino acids. Unmatched junction bases numbered 6, after V lost 7 bases and J lost 4 bases.

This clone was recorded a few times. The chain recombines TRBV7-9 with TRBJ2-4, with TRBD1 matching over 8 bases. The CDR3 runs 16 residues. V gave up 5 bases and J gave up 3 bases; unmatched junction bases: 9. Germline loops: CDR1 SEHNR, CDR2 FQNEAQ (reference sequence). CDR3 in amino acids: CASSQGVQGDKNIQYF. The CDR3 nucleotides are TGTGCCAGCAGCCAAGGGGTACAGGGGGACAAAAACATTCAGTACTTC.

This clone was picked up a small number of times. For the CDR3, the DNA is TGCGCCAGCAGACCGGGGACAGCGAACACTGAAGCTTTCTTT. It encodes CASRPGTANTEAFF. The J gene is TRBJ1-1, the V gene TRBV5-1; TRBD1 matches at 7 bases. Trimming cost V 5 bases and J 1 base; bases outside gene matches: 5. The CDR3 has 14 residues. From germline, CDR1 is SGHRS and CDR2 YFSETQ.

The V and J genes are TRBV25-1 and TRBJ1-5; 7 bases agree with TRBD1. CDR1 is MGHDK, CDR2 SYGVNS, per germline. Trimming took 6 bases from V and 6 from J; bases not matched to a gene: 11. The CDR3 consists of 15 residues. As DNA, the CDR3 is TGTGCCAGCAGCGAGGGGGCGGGAATAGGTCAGCCCCAGCATTTT. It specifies CASSEGAGIGQPQHF.

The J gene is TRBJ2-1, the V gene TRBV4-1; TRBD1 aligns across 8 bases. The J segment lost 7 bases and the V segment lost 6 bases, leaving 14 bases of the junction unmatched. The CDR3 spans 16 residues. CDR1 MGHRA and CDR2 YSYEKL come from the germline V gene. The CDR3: CASSEWGTGAENEQFF. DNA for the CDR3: TGCGCCAGCAGTGAGTGGGGGACAGGAGCCGAAAATGAGCAGTTCTTC.

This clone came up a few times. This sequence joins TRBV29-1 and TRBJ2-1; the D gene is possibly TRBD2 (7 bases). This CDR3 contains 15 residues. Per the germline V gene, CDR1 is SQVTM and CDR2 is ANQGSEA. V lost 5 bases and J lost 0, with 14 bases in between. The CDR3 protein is CSVRGGSGSYNEQFF. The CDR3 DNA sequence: TGCAGCGTTAGGGGGGGATCGGGCTCCTACAATGAGCAGTTCTTC.

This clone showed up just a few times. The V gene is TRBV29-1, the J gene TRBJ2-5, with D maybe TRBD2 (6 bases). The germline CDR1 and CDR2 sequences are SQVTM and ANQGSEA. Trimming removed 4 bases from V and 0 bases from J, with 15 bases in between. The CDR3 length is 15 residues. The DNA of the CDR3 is TGCAGCGTTGTGGGGGGTAGTAGGTACCAAGAGACCCAGTACTTC. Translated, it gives CSVVGGSRYQETQYF.

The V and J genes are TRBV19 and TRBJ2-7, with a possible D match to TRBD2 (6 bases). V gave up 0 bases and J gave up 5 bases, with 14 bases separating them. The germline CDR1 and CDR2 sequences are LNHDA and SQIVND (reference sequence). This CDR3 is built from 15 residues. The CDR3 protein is CASSIEETGENEQYF. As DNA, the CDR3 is TGTGCCAGTAGTATAGAGGAAACGGGGGAAAACGAGCAGTACTTC. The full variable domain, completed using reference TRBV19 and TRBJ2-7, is DGGITQSPKYLFRKEGQNVTLSCEQNLNHDAMYWYRQDPGQGLRLIYYSQIVNDFQKGDIAEGYSVSREKKESFPLTVTSAQKNPTAFYLCASSIEETGENEQYFGPGTRLTVT.

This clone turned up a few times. CDR3 DNA sequence: TGTGCCAGCGCAGGGTCTGAAGCTTTCTTT. Translation: CASAGSEAFF. This sequence joins TRBV28 and TRBJ1-1; tentatively, D is TRBD1 (5 bases). CDR1 and CDR2 (germline): MDHEN, SYDVKM. Trimming took 8 bases from V and 6 from J, leaving 7 bases between them. The CDR3 spans 10 residues.

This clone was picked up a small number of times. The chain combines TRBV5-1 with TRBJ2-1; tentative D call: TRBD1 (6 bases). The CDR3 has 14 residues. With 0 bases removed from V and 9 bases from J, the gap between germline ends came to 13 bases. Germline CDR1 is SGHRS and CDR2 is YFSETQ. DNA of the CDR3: TGCGCCAGCAGCTTGGTGTCAGGGGCGGGTGAGCAGTTCTTC. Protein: CASSLVSGAGEQFF.

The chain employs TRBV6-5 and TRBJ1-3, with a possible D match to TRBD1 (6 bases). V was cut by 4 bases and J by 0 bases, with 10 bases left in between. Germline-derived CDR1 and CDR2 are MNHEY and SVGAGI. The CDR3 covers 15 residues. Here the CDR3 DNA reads TGTGCCAGCAGTTTAATGACAGGCTCTGGAAACACCATATATTTT. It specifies CASSLMTGSGNTIYF.

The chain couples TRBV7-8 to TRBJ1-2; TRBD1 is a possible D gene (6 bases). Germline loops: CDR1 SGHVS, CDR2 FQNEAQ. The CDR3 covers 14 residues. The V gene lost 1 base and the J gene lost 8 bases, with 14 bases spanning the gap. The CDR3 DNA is TGTGCCAGCAGCTTAGTAGGATACAGGGACGGCTACACCTTC. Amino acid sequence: CASSLVGYRDGYTF. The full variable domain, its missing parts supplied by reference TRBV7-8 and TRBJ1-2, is GAGVSQSPRYKVAKRGQDVALRCDPISGHVSLFWYQQALGQGPEFLTYFQNEAQLDKSGLPSDRFFAERPEGSVSTLKIQRTQQEDSAVYLCASSLVGYRDGYTFGSGTRLTVV.

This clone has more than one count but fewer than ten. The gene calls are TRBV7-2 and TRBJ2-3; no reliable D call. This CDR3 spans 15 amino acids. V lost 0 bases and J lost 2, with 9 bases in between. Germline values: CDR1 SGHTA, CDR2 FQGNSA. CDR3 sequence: CASSLAGKDTDTQYF. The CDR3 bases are TGTGCCAGCAGCTTAGCGGGGAAGGACACAGATACGCAGTATTTT.

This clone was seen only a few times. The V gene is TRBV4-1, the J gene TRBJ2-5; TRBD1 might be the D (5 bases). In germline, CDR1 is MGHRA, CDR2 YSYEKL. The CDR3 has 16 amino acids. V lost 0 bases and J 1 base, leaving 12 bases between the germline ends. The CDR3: CASSQDKAGPQETQYF. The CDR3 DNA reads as TGCGCCAGCAGCCAAGATAAAGCAGGGCCCCAAGAGACCCAGTACTTC.

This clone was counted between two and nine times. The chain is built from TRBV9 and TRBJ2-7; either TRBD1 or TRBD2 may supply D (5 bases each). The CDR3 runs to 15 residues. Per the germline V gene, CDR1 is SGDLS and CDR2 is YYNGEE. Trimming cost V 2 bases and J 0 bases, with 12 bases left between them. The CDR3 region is CASSVGAANSYEQYF. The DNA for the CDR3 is TGTGCCAGCAGCGTCGGGGCGGCCAACTCCTACGAGCAGTACTTC.

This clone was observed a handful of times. The CDR3 sequence: CAISDDRAGANVLTF. As DNA, the CDR3 is TGTGCCATCAGCGACGACAGGGCTGGGGCCAACGTCCTGACTTTC. This chain connects TRBV10-3 to TRBJ2-6; 7 bases map to TRBD1. This CDR3 is 15 amino acids long. Per germline, CDR1 ENHRY and CDR2 SYGVKD. V lost 6 bases, J lost 2 bases, and 4 bases stayed unmatched.